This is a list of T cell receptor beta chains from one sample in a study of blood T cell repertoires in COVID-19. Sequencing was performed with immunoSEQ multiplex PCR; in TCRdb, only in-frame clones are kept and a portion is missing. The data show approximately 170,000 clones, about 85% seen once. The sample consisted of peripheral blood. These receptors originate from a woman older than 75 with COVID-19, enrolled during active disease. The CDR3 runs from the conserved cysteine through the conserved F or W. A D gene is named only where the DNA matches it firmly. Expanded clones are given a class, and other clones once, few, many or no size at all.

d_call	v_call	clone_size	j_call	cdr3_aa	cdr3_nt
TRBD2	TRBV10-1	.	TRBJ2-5	CASSATSGGQETQYF	TGCGCCAGCAGTGCCACTAGCGGGGGCCAAGAGACCCAGTACTTC
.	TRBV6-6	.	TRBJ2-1	CASSPTLTRFYNEQFF	TGTGCCAGCAGTCCAACTCTGACTAGGTTCTACAATGAGCAGTTCTTC
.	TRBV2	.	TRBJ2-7	CASSVVYEQYF	TGTGCCAGCAGTGTCGTTTACGAGCAGTACTTC
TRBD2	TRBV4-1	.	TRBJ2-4	CASSQDGTGGGKNIQYF	TGCGCCAGCAGCCAAGATGGGACGGGAGGGGGCAAAAACATTCAGTACTTC
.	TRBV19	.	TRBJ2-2	CASRVRVVTGELFF	TGTGCCAGTAGGGTCAGGGTGGTCACCGGGGAGCTGTTTTTT
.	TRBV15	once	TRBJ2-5	CATSRDWGRETQYF	TGTGCCACCAGCAGAGATTGGGGGAGGGAGACCCAGTACTTC
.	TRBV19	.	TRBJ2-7	CASSIDRGEQYF	TGTGCCAGTAGTATAGACAGGGGCGAGCAGTACTTC
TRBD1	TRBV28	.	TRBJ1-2	CASSYPPGQGGPWGYGYTF	TGTGCCAGCAGTTACCCACCGGGACAGGGGGGCCCGTGGGGATATGGCTACACCTTC
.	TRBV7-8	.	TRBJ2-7	CASSYSTGVYEQYF	TGTGCCAGCAGCTACTCGACAGGAGTTTACGAGCAGTACTTC
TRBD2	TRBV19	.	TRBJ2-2	CASIDAAGVAGELFF	TGTGCCAGTATTGATGCCGCGGGAGTTGCCGGGGAGCTGTTTTTT
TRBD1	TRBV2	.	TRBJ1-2	CASKLQGQGATGYTF	TGTGCCAGCAAGTTGCAGGGACAGGGGGCGACTGGCTACACCTTC
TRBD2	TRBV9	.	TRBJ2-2	CASSVGGAYFGELFF	TGTGCCAGCAGCGTGGGAGGGGCCTACTTCGGGGAGCTGTTTTTT
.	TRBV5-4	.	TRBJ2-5	CASSLGPVKETQYF	TGTGCCAGCAGCTTGGGGCCAGTCAAAGAGACCCAGTACTTC
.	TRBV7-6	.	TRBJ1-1	CASSLAPDSASEAFF	TGTGCCAGCAGCTTAGCCCCGGACTCCGCCTCTGAAGCTTTCTTT
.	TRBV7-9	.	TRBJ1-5	CASSSQGGSNQPQHF	TGTGCCAGCAGCTCCCAGGGAGGAAGCAATCAGCCCCAGCATTTT
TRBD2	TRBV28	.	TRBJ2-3	CASTLPGRATDTQYF	TGTGCCAGCACTCTCCCTGGGAGGGCCACAGATACGCAGTATTTT
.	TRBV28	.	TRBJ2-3	CASSLTPESGTQYF	TGTGCCAGCAGTTTAACTCCCGAGAGCGGGACGCAGTATTTT
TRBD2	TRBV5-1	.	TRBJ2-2	CASRSGLAATGELFF	TGCGCCAGCAGATCGGGACTAGCGGCGACCGGGGAGCTGTTTTTT
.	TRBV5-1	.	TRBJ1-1	CASSPQGQGTEAFF	TGCGCCAGCAGCCCCCAGGGGCAGGGAACTGAAGCTTTCTTT
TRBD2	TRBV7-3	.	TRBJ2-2	CASSGLAGTGELFF	TGTGCCAGCAGCGGGCTAGCGGGCACCGGGGAGCTGTTTTTT
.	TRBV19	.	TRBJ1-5	CASSIEVQGLLGQPQHF	TGTGCCAGTAGTATAGAGGTTCAGGGCCTACTGGGTCAGCCCCAGCATTTT
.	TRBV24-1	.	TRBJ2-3	CATSDSIAEHTDTQYF	TGTGCCACCAGTGATTCCATAGCGGAGCACACAGATACGCAGTATTTT
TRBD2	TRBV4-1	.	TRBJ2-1	CASSQGLAIPYNEQFF	TGCGCCAGCAGCCAAGGACTAGCGATTCCCTACAATGAGCAGTTCTTC
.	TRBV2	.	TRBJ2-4	CASSEQGHGNIQYF	TGTGCCAGCAGTGAACAGGGCCATGGGAACATTCAGTACTTC
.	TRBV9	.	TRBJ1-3	CASSVAWSAENTIYF	TGTGCCAGCAGCGTAGCTTGGAGTGCGGAAAACACCATATATTTT
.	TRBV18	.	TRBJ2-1	CASSPSDEQFF	TGTGCCAGCTCACCATCCGATGAGCAGTTCTTC
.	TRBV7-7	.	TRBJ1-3	CASSPRGFRNTIYF	TGTGCTAGCAGCCCAAGGGGGTTCAGAAACACCATATATTTT
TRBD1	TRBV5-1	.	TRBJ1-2	CASSLQIQGATDGYTF	TGCGCCAGCAGCTTGCAAATACAGGGGGCGACGGATGGCTACACCTTC
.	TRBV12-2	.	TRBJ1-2	CASRSQQADYGYTF	TGTGCAAGTCGCTCCCAACAGGCCGACTATGGCTACACCTTC
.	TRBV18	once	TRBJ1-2	CASSLTSTGRLLYGYTF	TGTGCCAGCTCATTGACTAGCACAGGACGACTTCTCTATGGCTACACCTTC
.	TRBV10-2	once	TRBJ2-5	CASSETRLQETQYF	TGCGCCAGCAGTGAGACACGCCTCCAAGAGACCCAGTACTTC
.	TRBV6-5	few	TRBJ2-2	CASRVDGRWTGELFF	TGTGCCAGCCGGGTCGATGGGAGGTGGACCGGGGAGCTGTTTTTT
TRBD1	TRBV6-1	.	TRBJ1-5	CASSGQGGRSNQPQHF	TGTGCCAGCAGTGGACAGGGAGGAAGGAGCAATCAGCCCCAGCATTTT
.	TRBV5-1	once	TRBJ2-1	CASRVEGVVYNEQFF	TGCGCCAGCAGGGTCGAGGGAGTGGTCTACAATGAGCAGTTCTTC
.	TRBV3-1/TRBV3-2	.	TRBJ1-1	CASSLLGGQGAFF	TGTGCCAGCAGCCTCCTCGGGGGGCAGGGAGCTTTCTTT
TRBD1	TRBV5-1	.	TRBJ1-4	CASSSTGGGEKLFF	TGCGCCAGCAGCTCCACAGGGGGAGGAGAAAAACTGTTTTTT
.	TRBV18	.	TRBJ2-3	CASSPGRGNTQYF	TGTGCCAGCTCACCAGGGCGAGGGAATACGCAGTATTTT
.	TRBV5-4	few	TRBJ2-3	CASSSSTDTQYF	TGTGCCAGCAGCTCTAGCACAGATACGCAGTATTTT
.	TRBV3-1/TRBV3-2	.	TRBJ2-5	CASSLVEETQYF	TGTGCCAGCAGCCTTGTAGAGGAGACCCAGTACTTC
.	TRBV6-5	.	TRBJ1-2	CASTLDRNYGYTF	TGTGCCAGCACCCTTGACAGAAACTATGGCTACACCTTC
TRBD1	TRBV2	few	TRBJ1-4	CASRTPAGTVNEKLFF	TGTGCCAGCAGGACCCCGGCGGGGACAGTTAATGAAAAACTGTTTTTT
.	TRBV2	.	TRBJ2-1	CASSPMGSGAYNEQFF	TGTGCCAGCAGTCCTATGGGGTCGGGGGCCTACAATGAGCAGTTCTTC
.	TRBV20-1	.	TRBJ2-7	CSAVGSYEQYF	TGCAGTGCTGTCGGGAGTTACGAGCAGTACTTC
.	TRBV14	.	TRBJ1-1	CASSQLGGNTEAFF	TGTGCCAGCAGCCAATTGGGGGGAAACACTGAAGCTTTCTTT
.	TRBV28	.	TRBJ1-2	CASEFPPDKGYGYTF	TGTGCCAGCGAGTTTCCACCCGACAAAGGCTATGGCTACACCTTC
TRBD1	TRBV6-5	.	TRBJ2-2	CATSGTANTGELFF	TGTGCCACCTCCGGGACAGCGAACACCGGGGAGCTGTTTTTT
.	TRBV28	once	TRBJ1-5	CASNYGGQPQHF	TGTGCCAGCAATTACGGGGGTCAGCCCCAGCATTTT
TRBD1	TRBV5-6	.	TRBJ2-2	CASSLFQDRGFGELFF	TGTGCCAGCAGCTTGTTTCAGGACAGGGGATTCGGGGAGCTGTTTTTT
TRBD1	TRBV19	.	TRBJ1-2	CASRQGDGYTF	TGTGCCAGTAGACAGGGGGATGGCTACACCTTC
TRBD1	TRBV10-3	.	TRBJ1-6	CAIRGTGDNSPLHF	TGTGCCATCAGGGGGACAGGGGACAATTCACCCCTCCACTTT
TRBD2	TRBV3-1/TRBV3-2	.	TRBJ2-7	CASSQSLLAGAGEQYF	TGTGCCAGCAGCCAAAGCCTCCTAGCGGGAGCCGGCGAGCAGTACTTC
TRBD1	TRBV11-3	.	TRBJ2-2	CASSLRTGGAGELFF	TGTGCCAGCAGCTTAAGGACAGGGGGAGCCGGGGAGCTGTTTTTT
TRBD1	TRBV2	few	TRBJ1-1	CASSDRVAEAFF	TGTGCCAGCAGCGACAGGGTGGCCGAAGCTTTCTTT
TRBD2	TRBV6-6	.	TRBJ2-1	CASSRLAGEGEQFF	TGTGCCAGCAGCCGACTAGCGGGAGAGGGTGAGCAGTTCTTC
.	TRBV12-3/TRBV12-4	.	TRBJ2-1	CASSPIGNEQFF	TGTGCCAGCAGCCCGATCGGCAATGAGCAGTTCTTC